This T cell receptor (beta chain) is drawn from a study of blood T cells in healthy people across ages. The CDR3 spans 16 residues. Germline V CDR1 and CDR2: MDHEN, SYDVKM. Alongside a J-beta primer mix, a sample-barcoded 5' primer served in a second PCR lasting roughly 6 to 11 cycles. One entry per CDR3 protein, called by TCRdb with MiXCR from the 5' RACE reads. The sample records over a million distinct CDR3 sequences, roughly a quarter being singletons. This sample also belongs to another study, concerning T cells of mothers and their children. This second report adds: A few healthy Caucasian mothers, along with their six children, served as the donors. From each mother came over 9.5 million TCR beta CDR3 reads, and from each child came 3 million to 3.5 million.

This clonotype was sampled from a girl aged 2 to 10 in good health. J is TRBJ2-5 and V is TRBV28, with D tentatively TRBD1 (5 bases). The better agreement between TRBJ2-7 and the DNA end casts doubt on the J call. The material sequenced was blood. The CDR3 region is CASSQSAKGNSYEQYF. The CDR3 DNA reads TGTGCCAGCAGTCAATCCGCCAAGGGGAACTCCTACGAGCAGTACTTC.